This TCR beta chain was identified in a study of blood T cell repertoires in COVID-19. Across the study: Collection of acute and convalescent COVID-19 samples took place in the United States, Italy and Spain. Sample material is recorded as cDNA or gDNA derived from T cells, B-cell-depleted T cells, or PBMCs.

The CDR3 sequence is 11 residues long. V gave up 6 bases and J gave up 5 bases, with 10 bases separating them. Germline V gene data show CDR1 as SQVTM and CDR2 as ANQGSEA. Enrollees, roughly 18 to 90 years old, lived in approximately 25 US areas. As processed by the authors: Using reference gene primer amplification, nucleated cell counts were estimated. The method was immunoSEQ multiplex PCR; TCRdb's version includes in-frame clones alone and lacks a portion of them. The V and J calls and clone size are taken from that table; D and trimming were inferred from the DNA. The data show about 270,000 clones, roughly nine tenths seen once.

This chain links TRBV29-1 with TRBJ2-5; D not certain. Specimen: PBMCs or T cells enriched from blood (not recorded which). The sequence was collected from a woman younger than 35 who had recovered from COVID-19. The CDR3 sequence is CSVPPQETQYF. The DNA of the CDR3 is TGCAGCGTCCCCCCACAGGAGACCCAGTACTTC. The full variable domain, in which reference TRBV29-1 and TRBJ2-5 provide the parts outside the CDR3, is SAVISQKPSRDICQRGTSLTIQCQVDSQVTMMFWYRQQPGQSLTLIATANQGSEATYESGFVIDKFPISRPNLTFSTLTVSNMSPEDSSIYLCSVPPQETQYFGPGTRLLVL.